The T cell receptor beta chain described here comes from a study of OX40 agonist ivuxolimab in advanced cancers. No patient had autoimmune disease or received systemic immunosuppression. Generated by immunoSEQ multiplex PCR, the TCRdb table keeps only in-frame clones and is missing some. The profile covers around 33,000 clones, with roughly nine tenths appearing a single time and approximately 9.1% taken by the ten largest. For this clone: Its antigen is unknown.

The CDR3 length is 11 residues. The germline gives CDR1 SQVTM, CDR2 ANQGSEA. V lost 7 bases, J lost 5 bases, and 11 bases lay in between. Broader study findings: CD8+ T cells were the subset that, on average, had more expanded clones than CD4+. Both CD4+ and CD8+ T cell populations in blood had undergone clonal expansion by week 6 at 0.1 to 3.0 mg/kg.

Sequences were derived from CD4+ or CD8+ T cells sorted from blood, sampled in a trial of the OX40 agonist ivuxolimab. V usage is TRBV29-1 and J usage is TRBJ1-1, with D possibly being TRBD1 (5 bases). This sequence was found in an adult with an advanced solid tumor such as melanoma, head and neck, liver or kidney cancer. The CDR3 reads CSASRETEAFF. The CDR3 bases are TGCAGCGCTTCCAGGGAAACTGAAGCTTTCTTT.